This T cell receptor (beta chain) emerged from a study of siplizumab effects on memory and regulatory T cells. Each sample contributed roughly 100,000 TCR templates to the assay. Profiling relied on immunoSEQ multiplex PCR, and the TCRdb table lists in-frame clones only, not all of them. The sample contains some 3,400 clones, around 54% of which appear only once. This clone was found a few times. Antigen: not known. V shed 5 bases, J shed 9 bases, and the junction held 15 bases outside the gene matches. The CDR3 runs 16 residues. Germline V lookup: CDR1 SGHRS, CDR2 YFSETQ. Coculture of mixed lymphocyte reaction cells was performed at 37°C for less than 7 days.

Material: CFSE-low (dividing) CD4+ T cells sorted from an allogeneic mixed lymphocyte reaction. This clonotype was sampled from a human donor in good health; the cells came from an allogeneic mixed lymphocyte reaction. V and J are TRBV5-1 and TRBJ2-3; the match to TRBD2 covers 10 bases. The DNA for the CDR3 is TGCGCCAGCAGTATTGGGAACAGCGGGAGGGCCGGGACGCAGTATTTT. Its protein is CASSIGNSGRAGTQYF.